This is a list of T cell receptor beta chains from one sample in a study of blood T cells in healthy people across ages. TCRdb called the 5' RACE reads again in MiXCR, with one record for every CDR3 protein. The sample lists about 680,000 distinct CDR3 sequences, approximately 50% seen once, with under 35% in the top ten. Input material: blood. The receptors stem from a woman aged 60-70 years in good health. The CDR3 runs from the conserved cysteine through the conserved F or W. A D gene is named only where the DNA matches it firmly. Clone size is shown for a subset of rows, as once, few, many or a class of expanded clone.

TGTGCCAGCGCCTATGGGTCCGCGAACACCGGGGAGCTGTTTTTT,CASAYGSANTGELFF,few,TRBJ2-2,TRBV12-3/TRBV12-4,-
TGTGCCAGCAGCTTGGTCGCGGGAGGGCCCGGGGAGCTGTTTTTT,CASSLVAGGPGELFF,-,TRBJ2-2,TRBV7-2,TRBD2
TGCAGCGAAAACCACGGACTACAGCAGTACTTC,CSENHGLQQYF,-,TRBJ2-5,TRBV29-1,-
TGTGCCAGCAGCTTAGAATCGGGCGGTGAGCAGTTCTTC,CASSLESGGEQFF,-,TRBJ2-1,TRBV11-3,-
TGTGCCAGCAGCGGACTGGGACAGGGGGGCGAGCAGTACTTC,CASSGLGQGGEQYF,many,TRBJ2-7,TRBV9,TRBD1
TGCGCCAGCTCATCAATGGACAGGGGAGTCCACGAGCAGTACTTC,CASSSMDRGVHEQYF,-,TRBJ2-7,TRBV18,TRBD1
TGTGCCAGCAGCTTTACCAGCGGGATGAGAAATTTCAACAATGAGCAGTTCTTC,CASSFTSGMRNFNNEQFF,many,TRBJ2-1,TRBV7-2,TRBD2
TGTGCCAGCAGTGAACCAGACATAGCCAAAAACATTCAGTACTTC,CASSEPDIAKNIQYF,-,TRBJ2-4,TRBV7-2,-
TGCAGTGTCGCGAGGTCACCCTACGAGCAGTACTTC,CSVARSPYEQYF,-,TRBJ2-7,TRBV20-1,-
TGTGCCAGCAGCTTGTCGACAGCCTCCTACGAGCAGTACTTC,CASSLSTASYEQYF,-,TRBJ2-7,TRBV7-3,-
TGCAGCGTTGACTTCGGACCCCAGAGAGAGCAGTACTTC,CSVDFGPQREQYF,many,TRBJ2-7,TRBV29-1,-
TGTGCCAGCAGTGGGGGACAGGAGGATCAGCCCCAGCATTTT,CASSGGQEDQPQHF,-,TRBJ1-5,TRBV6-2/TRBV6-3,TRBD1
TGCAGTGCTAGAGTAATGGCAGGGGGACAGCCCCGGCATTTT,CSARVMAGGQPRHF,-,TRBJ1-5,TRBV20-1,TRBD1
TGCGCCAGCAGGGTCCCCTCTTCAGATACGCAGTATTTT,CASRVPSSDTQYF,-,TRBJ2-3,TRBV5-1,-
TGTGCCAGCAGCGGGACAGGGCTTTATGGCTACACCTTC,CASSGTGLYGYTF,many,TRBJ1-2,TRBV9,TRBD1
TGCAGTGCTAGTTCGAGACCTCACTACGAGCAGTACTTC,CSASSRPHYEQYF,-,TRBJ2-7,TRBV20-1,-
TGTGCCAGCAGGCCGCCACTTGCGGCGTCTAGCACAGATACGCAGTATTTT,CASRPPLAASSTDTQYF,few,TRBJ2-3,TRBV6-6,-
TGTGCCAGCAGTTCCGGACAGGGAAACTATGACTACACCTTC,CASSSGQGNYDYTF,-,TRBJ1-2,TRBV6-6,TRBD1
TGCAGTGCCAGACCCACGGACTACACAGATACGCAGTATTTT,CSARPTDYTDTQYF,few,TRBJ2-3,TRBV20-1,-
TGTGCCAGCAGCCCATACTCCGGGTCCTACAATCAGCCCCAGCATTTT,CASSPYSGSYNQPQHF,-,TRBJ1-5,TRBV6-2/TRBV6-3,-
TGTGCCAGCAGCCTCGGGACAGGGTCGGCAGATACGCAGTATTTT,CASSLGTGSADTQYF,many,TRBJ2-3,TRBV6-4,TRBD1
TGCAGCGTTGAAAGGACAACCTATGGCTACACCTTC,CSVERTTYGYTF,few,TRBJ1-2,TRBV29-1,-
TGCGCCAGCAGCCAAGAAGGGCTAGTCTCCTACGAGCAGTACTTC,CASSQEGLVSYEQYF,-,TRBJ2-7,TRBV4-1,-
TGTGCCACCAGCGCGGACAGAAGAACTAACTATGGCTACACCTTC,CATSADRRTNYGYTF,few,TRBJ1-2,TRBV15,-
TGTGCCAGCTCACGGGACAGAGACCTGAGTAGCAATCAGCCCCAGCATTTT,CASSRDRDLSSNQPQHF,once,TRBJ1-5,TRBV18,TRBD1
TGTGCCACCAGCACCCCGAGGGAGGCAGATACGCAGTATTTT,CATSTPREADTQYF,-,TRBJ2-3,TRBV24-1,-
TGCAGCGTTGGCAGGGGCACAGATACGCAGTATTTT,CSVGRGTDTQYF,few,TRBJ2-3,TRBV29-1,-
TGCGCCAGCAGCTCCAGAAGCGGGAGGTTAGTCAATGAGCAGTTCTTC,CASSSRSGRLVNEQFF,once,TRBJ2-1,TRBV5-1,TRBD2
TGTGCTTTTCGGGGTGGGCAGTGGAACACTGAAGCTTTCTTT,CAFRGGQWNTEAFF,-,TRBJ1-1,TRBV7-7,-
TGTGCCACCAGCCCGGTTGCTTACAATGAGCAGTTCTTC,CATSPVAYNEQFF,-,TRBJ2-1,TRBV24-1,-
TGTGCCAGCAGCGTAACCCCCTGGACCGGGGAGCTGTTTTTT,CASSVTPWTGELFF,-,TRBJ2-2,TRBV9,-
TGCGCCAGCAGCCAAGAAGATGGGCCGGGAGGGGCCTACAATGAGCAGTTCTTC,CASSQEDGPGGAYNEQFF,-,TRBJ2-1,TRBV4-3,TRBD2